This T cell receptor beta chain originates from a study of neoadjuvant anti-PD-1 for oral cavity cancer. Study-wide context: Most patients had three to four biweekly doses of 3 mg/kg nivolumab before resection.

The protocol was immunoSEQ multiplex PCR, while the TCRdb copy is restricted to in-frame clones and leaves out a portion. Here the sample spans more than 11,000 clones, 75% to 85% being singletons. Described time point: after neoadjuvant nivolumab, at surgical resection. No culture or expansion preceded analysis of these blood cells. CDR3 length equals 18 residues. Germline trimming cut 0 bases from V and 5 bases from J; bases unmatched to any gene: 14. Looked up from germline, CDR1 is MGHRA and CDR2 is YSYEKL. Findings and limits, study-wide: Higher pretreatment blood Treg/Th17 ratios correlated with higher pretreatment blood and lower post-treatment tumor TCRbeta clonality.

There are a few counts of this clone. Its cognate antigen is unknown. The TCR was taken from a person between 40 and 85 years old with oral cavity squamous cell carcinoma. The sample here was PBMCs, taken after nivolumab (anti-PD-1) treatment. V is TRBV4-1 and J is TRBJ2-5, with TRBD1 matching 8 bases. The CDR3 nucleotides are TGCGCCAGCAGCCAAGATCCCCTAAATCGGACAGGGAAGGAGACCCAGTACTTC. It encodes CASSQDPLNRTGKETQYF.